Following are 26 T cell receptor beta chains from one sample sequenced in a study of blood T cell repertoires in COVID-19. Assay used: immunoSEQ multiplex PCR; TCRdb lists only in-frame clones, some missing. Of 85,000 to 130,000 clones listed, just under 85% are singletons. What was sequenced was peripheral blood. These receptors came from a woman older than 75 with active or convalescent COVID-19.

This clone has a single count. The germline gene is not matched at one end of the junction; a read error may be the cause. V gene TRBV28 combines with J gene TRBJ1-6; TRBD1 agrees at 7 bases. Per the germline V gene, CDR1 is MDHEN and CDR2 is SYDVKM. The CDR3 contains 14 residues. The CDR3 here is CASRQGGYNSPLHF. As DNA, the CDR3 is TGTGCCAGCAGGCAGGGGGGTTATAATTCTCCCCTCCACTTT.

This clone came up once. The chain couples TRBV19 to TRBJ2-1; D unclear. CDR1 LNHDA and CDR2 SQIVND come from the germline V gene (reference sequence). The CDR3 has 12 amino acids. V was pared by 10 bases and J by 5 bases, with 12 bases between. In nucleotides, the CDR3 is TGTGCCACTTATAACCTAAACAATGAGCAGTTCTTC. The encoded protein is CATYNLNNEQFF. The full variable domain, rest sourced from reference TRBV19 and TRBJ2-1, is DGGITQSPKYLFRKEGQNVTLSCEQNLNHDAMYWYRQDPGQGLRLIYYSQIVNDFQKGDIAEGYSVSREKKESFPLTVTSAQKNPTAFYLCATYNLNNEQFFGPGTRLTVL.

The chain combines TRBV28 with TRBJ1-1, with D possibly matching TRBD1 (5 bases). From germline, CDR1 is MDHEN and CDR2 SYDVKM. The germline V and J ends were trimmed by 7 bases and 1 base, with 13 bases remaining between them. The CDR3 contains 14 residues. The CDR3 coding sequence is TGTGCCAGCACCCTCGTTAGGGGGAACACTGAAGCTTTCTTT. Its protein is CASTLVRGNTEAFF.

This clone came up a few times. This chain links TRBV27 with TRBJ1-2, with D possibly matching TRBD1 (5 bases). Germline V gives CDR1 MNHEY, CDR2 SMNVEV (reference sequence). V was trimmed by 5 bases and J by 7 bases, leaving 20 bases between them. The CDR3 has 15 amino acids. CDR3 DNA sequence: TGTGCCAGCAGTCCAACACATAGGAGCGGGGGTGGCTACACCTTC. It yields the protein CASSPTHRSGGGYTF.

V and J are TRBV7-2 and TRBJ1-3, with D possibly TRBD1 on 5 matching bases. The V end lost 4 bases, the J end lost 4 bases, and 14 bases lay between the germline ends. Germline lookup yields CDR1 SGHTA and CDR2 FQGNSA. There are 15 residues in the CDR3. The CDR3, as DNA: TGTGCCAGCAGCTATACAGGAACCCAAGGAAACACCATATATTTT. Its protein is CASSYTGTQGNTIYF.

Only one count was recorded for this clone. The chain links TRBV7-9 to TRBJ1-5; 7 bases agree with TRBD1. The CDR3 has 16 residues. Germline V gene lookup returns CDR1 SEHNR and CDR2 FQNEAQ (reference sequence). V lost 3 bases, J lost 4 bases, and 9 bases stayed unmatched. The CDR3 region has the DNA TGTGCCAGCAGCTTTGTTGGGACAGCCACTAATCAGCCCCAGCATTTT. Its translation: CASSFVGTATNQPQHF.

The V call is TRBV27, the J call TRBJ2-5, with TRBD2 matching over 7 bases. This CDR3 has 15 residues. The V and J ends lost 3 bases and 5 bases, in that order; junction bases with no gene match: 9. Germline V lookup: CDR1 MNHEY, CDR2 SMNVEV (reference sequence). The CDR3 loop reads CASSFLVGGSETQYF. The CDR3 DNA reads as TGTGCCAGCAGTTTTTTAGTGGGGGGGTCGGAGACCCAGTACTTC.

This clone showed up just a few times. The chain has TRBV5-1 and TRBJ1-2; 7 bases fit TRBD1. Germline CDR1 is SGHRS and CDR2 is YFSETQ. Losses at the gene ends were 0 bases for V and 2 bases for J; bases not matched to a gene: 10. The CDR3 totals 17 residues. The CDR3 reads CASSLEDRTDPNYGYTF. The CDR3 nucleotides are TGCGCCAGCAGCTTGGAGGACAGGACAGACCCCAACTATGGCTACACCTTC.

The rearrangement links TRBV6-5 to TRBJ1-6; no clear D gene. CDR1 is MNHEY, CDR2 SVGAGI, per germline. CDR3 length: 13 amino acids. V was shortened by 7 bases and J by 5 bases, with 9 bases between the two germline ends. The CDR3, as DNA: TGTGCCAGCATCAAGTCTAATAATTCACCCCTCCACTTT. Residues: CASIKSNNSPLHF.

The V gene is TRBV5-4, the J gene TRBJ2-2, with D possibly being TRBD1 (6 bases). Trimming removed 0 bases from V and 7 bases from J, with 13 bases in between. Germline lookup yields CDR1 SGHNT and CDR2 YYREEE (reference sequence). There are 15 residues in the CDR3. This CDR3 is CASSLVTGRNGELFF. CDR3 coding DNA: TGTGCCAGCAGCTTGGTAACAGGGCGAAACGGGGAGCTGTTTTTT. The variable domain in full, completed from reference TRBV5-4 and TRBJ2-2, reads ETGVTQSPTHLIKTRGQQVTLRCSSQSGHNTVSWYQQALGQGPQFIFQYYREEENGRGNFPPRFSGLQFPNYSSELNVNALELDDSALYLCASSLVTGRNGELFFGEGSRLTVL.

This chain joins TRBV3-1 (or the pseudogene TRBV3-2) and TRBJ2-4; 10 bases map to TRBD2. The J segment lost 0 bases and the V segment lost 3 bases, leaving 5 bases of the junction unmatched. The germline V gene has CDR1 LGHDT and CDR2 YNNKEL (reference sequence). The CDR3 covers 17 residues. The CDR3 is CASSQLAGVLAKNIQYF. CDR3 nucleotide sequence: TGTGCCAGCAGCCAGCTAGCGGGGGTGCTAGCCAAAAACATTCAGTACTTC.

The J gene is TRBJ2-7, the V gene TRBV18; the D gene is possibly TRBD2 (6 bases). The CDR3 runs 14 residues. Germline CDR1 KGHSH, CDR2 LQKENI. Trimming pared 4 bases from V and 0 bases from J, leaving 10 bases between. CDR3 bases: TGTGCCAGCTCACGGGGACTGACCTCCTACGAGCAGTACTTC. Protein: CASSRGLTSYEQYF.

The chain recombines TRBV3-1 (or the pseudogene TRBV3-2) with TRBJ1-4, with D possibly being TRBD1 (5 bases). Trimming shortened V by 1 base and J by 5 bases, and 11 bases separated the two germline ends. Germline V gives CDR1 LGHDT, CDR2 YNNKEL (reference sequence). This CDR3 is 15 amino acids long. CDR3 region: CASSQGGGVNEKLFF. Here the CDR3 DNA reads TGTGCCAGCAGCCAAGGTGGAGGGGTAAATGAAAAACTGTTTTTT.

The chain joins TRBV5-1 to TRBJ2-5; 7 bases match TRBD2. CDR1 is SGHRS, CDR2 YFSETQ, per germline. The V gene end was trimmed by 2 bases and the J gene end by 4 bases; junction bases not matched to a gene: 5. This CDR3 is 14 amino acids long. The CDR3 DNA is TGCGCCAGCAGCTTCGGTCGGGAGGTAGAGACCCAGTACTTC. Protein product: CASSFGREVETQYF.

This sequence joins TRBV19 and TRBJ1-5, with 7 bases matching TRBD1. This CDR3 spans 15 amino acids. Germline V CDR1 and CDR2: LNHDA, SQIVND (reference sequence). Trimming at V came to 3 bases and at J to 7 bases, leaving 9 bases not matched to a gene. The CDR3 here is CASSMSGRGLQPQHF. In nucleotides, the CDR3 is TGTGCCAGTAGTATGAGTGGTAGGGGGCTCCAGCCCCAGCATTTT.

The chain uses TRBV18 and TRBJ2-6; 8 bases are shared with TRBD1. After removal of 1 base from V and 2 bases from J, the junction contained 10 bases not matched to a gene. Germline assignment: CDR1 KGHSH and CDR2 LQKENI. This CDR3 is 19 amino acids long. Here the CDR3 reads CASSPRDLTGATGANVLTF. The DNA for the CDR3 is TGTGCCAGCTCACCACGGGATTTGACAGGGGCTACTGGGGCCAACGTCCTGACTTTC. Together with reference TRBV18 and TRBJ2-6, the CDR3 gives the full variable domain: NAGVMQNPRHLVRRRGQEARLRCSPMKGHSHVYWYRQLPEEGLKFMVYLQKENIIDESGMPKERFSAEFPKEGPSILRIQQVVRGDSAAYFCASSPRDLTGATGANVLTFGAGSRLTVL.

The chain links TRBV12-3 or TRBV12-4 to TRBJ1-5; D call uncertain. The CDR3 contains 11 residues. The germline V and J ends were trimmed by 9 bases and 5 bases, with 8 bases remaining between them. The DNA of the CDR3 is TGTGCCAGTGGCGGGGATCAGCCCCAGCATTTT. This gives the protein CASGGDQPQHF.

The rearrangement uses TRBV5-1 and TRBJ2-1; D remains unclear. Germline V gene data show CDR1 as SGHRS and CDR2 as YFSETQ. Trimming left V 0 bases short and J 0 bases short, with 7 bases between. This CDR3 region has 15 residues. The CDR3 DNA sequence: TGCGCCAGCAGCTTGGGCAGCGTCTCCTACAATGAGCAGTTCTTC. Protein: CASSLGSVSYNEQFF.

This clone was observed once. CDR3 sequence (DNA): TGTGCCAGCAGCCTAATGAACTATGGCTACACCTTC. Translating it yields CASSLMNYGYTF. The V gene is TRBV7-2, the J gene TRBJ1-2; D gene unclear. Germline lookup yields CDR1 SGHTA and CDR2 FQGNSA. CDR3 size: 12 residues. Trimming stripped 5 bases from V and 2 bases from J, with 6 bases between.

The chain uses TRBV28 and TRBJ1-5, with a weak D call TRBD1 (5 bases). The V end was cut by 2 bases, the J end by 4 bases, with 12 bases between. Germline V lookup: CDR1 MDHEN, CDR2 SYDVKM. CDR3 length equals 15 residues. In DNA form, the CDR3 reads TGTGCCAGCAGTTTAGGCAGGGCGTCTAATCAGCCCCAGCATTTT. Protein product: CASSLGRASNQPQHF.

CDR3 nucleotide sequence: TGTGCCAGCAGCACAGGGACAGGGAGACCCTACGAGCAGTACTTC. This translates into CASSTGTGRPYEQYF. The chain links TRBV28 to TRBJ2-7, with TRBD1 matching 9 bases. Looked up from germline, CDR1 is MDHEN and CDR2 is SYDVKM. There are 15 residues in the CDR3. J lost 2 bases, V lost 6 bases, and 8 bases had no gene match.

This rearrangement joins TRBV30 to TRBJ1-6, with no clear D. V was clipped by 0 bases and J by 10 bases, with 13 bases between them. The length of the CDR3 is 14 residues. CDR1 is GTSNPN and CDR2 is SVGIG in the germline V gene (reference sequence). CDR3 protein: CAWSVPGSWSPLHF. The CDR3, as DNA: TGTGCCTGGAGTGTCCCCGGGAGTTGGTCACCCCTCCACTTT.

This rearrangement joins TRBV5-6 to TRBJ1-5, with TRBD1 as a possible D gene (5 bases). Trimming took 2 bases from V and 1 from J, leaving 13 bases between them. The germline CDR1 and CDR2 sequences are SGHDT and YYEEEE. CDR3 length equals 16 residues. This CDR3 reads CASSLSRVVSNQPQHF. The CDR3 DNA follows: TGTGCCAGCAGCTTAAGCAGGGTTGTCAGCAATCAGCCCCAGCATTTT.

The chain has TRBV24-1 and TRBJ2-1; D uncertain. The CDR3 extends over 14 amino acids. The V end lost 6 bases, the J end lost 8 bases, and 16 bases lay between the germline ends. CDR1 is KGHDR and CDR2 is SFDVKD in the germline V gene. CDR3 nucleotide sequence: TGTGCCACCAGTAAAAGGAGTCGTGGTGATGAGCAGTTCTTC. It specifies CATSKRSRGDEQFF.

The V call is TRBV24-1, the J call TRBJ1-1; 8 bases align to TRBD1. The CDR3 is 14 residues long. Losses at the gene ends were 7 bases for V and 1 base for J; bases not matched to a gene: 4. CDR1 and CDR2 (germline): KGHDR, SFDVKD. This CDR3 is CATRGQGANTEAFF. The CDR3 DNA reads TGTGCCACCAGAGGACAGGGAGCGAACACTGAAGCTTTCTTT.

V usage is TRBV29-1 and J usage is TRBJ2-7, with 7 bases that match TRBD1. The CDR3 spans 12 residues. V was clipped by 6 bases and J by 0 bases; unmatched bases: 2. CDR1 is SQVTM and CDR2 is ANQGSEA in the germline V gene. The CDR3 protein is CSVRQGSYEQYF. In nucleotides, the CDR3 is TGCAGCGTCCGACAGGGCTCCTACGAGCAGTACTTC.